Listed here are 22 T cell receptor beta chains from one sample, sequenced in a study of blood T cells in healthy people across ages. Then a second PCR, running about 6 to 12 cycles, was carried out with a sample-barcoded 5' primer and a J-beta primer mix. TCRdb fed the 5' RACE reads into MiXCR, producing one record per CDR3 protein. The data show hundreds of thousands of distinct CDR3 sequences, roughly 31% seen once. Source material: blood. These receptors all come from a woman of 80 years or more in good health.

This clonotype was detected only a few times. This sequence joins TRBV5-4 and TRBJ2-1; TRBD2 matches 11 bases. Germline loops: CDR1 SGHNT, CDR2 YYREEE (reference sequence). The V gene end was trimmed by 3 bases and the J gene end by 5 bases; junction bases not matched to a gene: 7. CDR3 length: 16 residues. The CDR3 DNA is TGTGCCAGCAGCTCATCTATAGCGGGGGGGAACAATGAGCAGTTCTTC. Its translation is CASSSSIAGGNNEQFF.

This clonotype was seen repeatedly, ten times or more. This chain links TRBV5-1 with TRBJ1-4, with no clear D. CDR3 length equals 15 residues. Germline V lookup: CDR1 SGHRS, CDR2 YFSETQ. V was cut by 4 bases and J by 7 bases, with 17 bases left in between. The CDR3 spells CASSPAGGLGEKLFF. The CDR3 nucleotides read TGCGCCAGCAGCCCCGCGGGAGGGCTCGGTGAAAAACTGTTTTTT. Full variable domain (outside the CDR3, taken from reference TRBV5-1 and TRBJ1-4): KAGVTQTPRYLIKTRGQQVTLSCSPISGHRSVSWYQQTPGQGLQFLFEYFSETQRNKGNFPGRFSGRQFSNSRSEMNVSTLELGDSALYLCASSPAGGLGEKLFFGSGTQLSVL.

The V gene is TRBV4-3, the J gene TRBJ2-7, with 10 bases lining up with TRBD1. The germline CDR1 and CDR2 sequences are LGHNA and YSLEER. V lost 0 bases to trimming and J lost 4 bases; unmatched junction nucleotides: 3. The CDR3 extends over 15 amino acids. CDR3 coding DNA: TGCGCCAGCAGCCAAGATGGGGACAGGGGTTACGAGCAGTACTTC. This sequence encodes CASSQDGDRGYEQYF.

This clonotype occurred many times. The chain couples TRBV7-2 to TRBJ1-2; no definite D call. Between the trimmed V and J ends, which lost 3 bases and 2 bases, there was a span of 10 bases. Germline V gives CDR1 SGHTA, CDR2 FQGNSA. The CDR3 has 14 amino acids. The CDR3 sequence: CASSLNGFNYGYTF. DNA for the CDR3: TGTGCCAGCAGCTTGAACGGGTTCAACTATGGCTACACCTTC.

As to this clonotype: This may be a read error, as it is one base from a much larger clone. The chain joins TRBV20-1 to TRBJ1-5; D remains unclear. V was shortened by 0 bases and J by 4 bases, with 13 bases between the two germline ends. Germline V gene data show CDR1 as DFQATT and CDR2 as SNEGSKA (reference sequence). The CDR3 spans 15 residues. The CDR3: CSARDGAFQNQPQHF. The DNA of the CDR3 is TGCAGTGCTAGAGATGGTGCCTTCCAAAATCAGCCCCAGCATTTT.

The chain employs TRBV20-1 and TRBJ2-6, with D perhaps TRBD2 (7 bases). Germline V lookup: CDR1 DFQATT, CDR2 SNEGSKA (reference sequence). V lost 2 bases to trimming and J lost 0 bases, with 17 bases between them. The CDR3 is 18 residues long. CDR3: CSARPPRGAASGANVLTF. CDR3 nucleotides: TGCAGTGCTAGACCTCCCCGGGGGGCCGCCTCTGGGGCCAACGTCCTGACTTTC.

A note on this clonotype: This may be a read error, as it is one base from a much larger clone. CDR3 in amino acids: CASSLQEVNSPLHF. The CDR3 nucleotides are TGCGCCAGCAGCTTACAAGAGGTGAATTCACCCCTCCACTTT. The chain uses TRBV5-1 and TRBJ1-6; D is unresolved. The germline V gene has CDR1 SGHRS and CDR2 YFSETQ. The ends were cut back, 2 bases at V and 7 bases at J, with 10 bases in the middle. The CDR3 sequence is 14 residues long.

This clonotype occurred a few times. The chain joins TRBV6-2 or TRBV6-3 to TRBJ2-7; 11 nucleotides match TRBD2. The CDR3 loop spans 17 amino acids. V trimming: 6 bases; J trimming: 3 bases; junction bases outside the gene matches: 13. Germline lookup yields CDR1 MNHEY and CDR2 SVGEGT. The CDR3 DNA follows: TGTGCCAGCAGACCCCACCCTACTAGCGGGGGAAACTACGAGCAGTACTTC. This gives the protein CASRPHPTSGGNYEQYF.

This clonotype was counted many times. The chain has TRBV9 and TRBJ2-5; tentatively, D is TRBD1 or TRBD2 (5 bases each). Trimming cost V 0 bases and J 0 bases, with 12 bases left between them. CDR3 length: 16 amino acids. Germline assignment: CDR1 SGDLS and CDR2 YYNGEE. The CDR3 coding sequence is TGTGCCAGCAGCGTAGGACGGGGACGGTACCAAGAGACCCAGTACTTC. As protein: CASSVGRGRYQETQYF. The full variable domain, with the rest looked up from reference TRBV9 and TRBJ2-5, is DSGVTQTPKHLITATGQRVTLRCSPRSGDLSVYWYQQSLDQGLQFLIQYYNGEERAKGNILERFSAQQFPDLHSELNLSSLELGDSALYFCASSVGRGRYQETQYFGPGTRLLVL.

In its sample, this clonotype was seen many times. This chain joins TRBV5-1 and TRBJ2-5, with TRBD2 matching 7 bases. Germline CDR1 is SGHRS and CDR2 is YFSETQ. V gave up 2 bases and J gave up 1 base; unmatched junction bases: 5. There are 15 residues in the CDR3. In nucleotides, the CDR3 is TGCGCCAGCAGCTTAGCGGGGAAAACCCAAGAGACCCAGTACTTC. Translated, it gives CASSLAGKTQETQYF.

The CDR3 DNA reads TGCGCCAGCAGCCAAGACATGCAGGGTGTACAGTATGGCTACACCTTC. It codes for CASSQDMQGVQYGYTF. This chain links TRBV4-1 with TRBJ1-2; D might be TRBD1 (5 bases). CDR1 and CDR2 from the germline V gene are MGHRA and YSYEKL. The CDR3 runs to 16 residues. Between the trimmed V and J ends, which lost 0 bases and 5 bases, there was a span of 16 bases.

To note about this clonotype: The germline gene is not matched at one end of the junction; a read error may be the cause. The rearrangement joins TRBV7-3 to TRBJ1-1; TRBD1 agrees at 11 bases. The germline CDR1 and CDR2 sequences are SGHTA and FQGTGA. The CDR3 has 14 amino acids. This CDR3 is CAGSSGQGGTEAFF. CDR3 nucleotide sequence: TGTGCCGGCAGCTCGGGACAGGGGGGGACTGAAGCTTTCTTT.

This clonotype was recorded a few times. This chain joins TRBV6-5 and TRBJ1-1, with no clear D. The V gene's germline CDR1 is MNHEY and CDR2 SVGAGI. Trimming removed 0 bases at V and 0 bases at J, with 8 bases between. This CDR3 is 15 amino acids long. CDR3 protein: CASSYSGRLNTEAFF. Here the CDR3 DNA reads TGTGCCAGCAGTTACTCAGGCCGGTTGAACACTGAAGCTTTCTTT.

The table lists this clonotype with a few counts. A much larger clone sits a single nucleotide away, making a read error possible. The CDR3 DNA sequence: TGCGCCAGCAGCTGGGGAGGCCTCGCGGATACGCAGTATTTT. Its protein product is CASSWGGLADTQYF. The V and J genes are TRBV5-1 and TRBJ2-3; TRBD2 might be the D (6 bases). V gave up 3 bases and J gave up 6 bases, with 14 bases separating them. In germline, CDR1 is SGHRS, CDR2 YFSETQ. The CDR3 runs 14 residues.

This clonotype was seen many times. This chain links TRBV12-3 or TRBV12-4 with TRBJ2-2; 9 bases are a match to TRBD1. The CDR3 covers 15 residues. V shed 5 bases and J 4 bases; nucleotides not matched to a gene: 5. CDR3 bases: TGTGCCAGCAGTCTCGGGACAGGGCGCACCGGGGAGCTGTTTTTT. Its protein is CASSLGTGRTGELFF.

Concerning this clonotype itself: Sequence at one end of the junction differs from germline and may be a read error. V is TRBV20-1 and J is TRBJ2-1; TRBD1 matches at 9 bases. CDR3 size: 19 residues. CDR1 is DFQATT and CDR2 is SNEGSKA in the germline V gene (reference sequence). CDR3 in DNA: TGCAGTGCTGGAGATGTGGGACAGGGAGTGACGAGCTCCTACAATGAGCAGTTCTTC. It specifies CSAGDVGQGVTSSYNEQFF.

This rearrangement joins TRBV12-3 or TRBV12-4 to TRBJ1-5; D not resolved. The CDR3 runs 14 residues. V dropped 6 bases and J dropped 1 base, with 10 bases sitting between them. The DNA of the CDR3 is TGTGCCAGCAGCCGTGGACTGAGCAATCAGCCCCAGCATTTT. Its translation: CASSRGLSNQPQHF.

The V call is TRBV20-1, the J call TRBJ1-1; D unresolved. Germline V lookup: CDR1 DFQATT, CDR2 SNEGSKA (reference sequence). Trimming left V 3 bases short and J 1 base short, with 9 bases between. CDR3 length equals 13 residues. CDR3 nucleotide sequence: TGCAGTGCTAGGGGGATATCGAACACTGAAGCTTTCTTT. It translates to CSARGISNTEAFF.

V usage is TRBV20-1 and J usage is TRBJ1-2, with 7 bases aligning to TRBD1. V trimming: 4 bases; J trimming: 4 bases; junction bases outside the gene matches: 6. The germline V gene encodes CDR1 DFQATT and CDR2 SNEGSKA (reference sequence). This CDR3 is 13 amino acids long. This CDR3 is CSATLQGTYGYTF. The CDR3 nucleotides are TGCAGTGCTACACTACAGGGGACCTATGGCTACACCTTC.

The chain combines TRBV24-1 with TRBJ2-2, with TRBD1 matching over 8 bases. The CDR3 is made up of 16 amino acids. V was clipped by 5 bases and J by 6 bases; unmatched bases: 10. Germline V gives CDR1 KGHDR, CDR2 SFDVKD. The CDR3 sequence: CATSAAQGAMAGELFF. Written as DNA, the CDR3 is TGTGCCACCAGTGCGGCCCAGGGGGCAATGGCCGGGGAGCTGTTTTTT.

The rearrangement joins TRBV7-9 to TRBJ1-1; 9 nucleotides line up with TRBD1. The germline V gene encodes CDR1 SEHNR and CDR2 FQNEAQ (reference sequence). There are 14 residues in the CDR3. Germline trimming cut 6 bases from V and 8 bases from J; bases unmatched to any gene: 10. The CDR3 DNA follows: TGTGCCAGCAGTTACAGGGGGCGGGAAACCGAAGCTTTCTTT. Encoded protein: CASSYRGRETEAFF.

Points on this clonotype: A clone one base away is much larger, so this may be a read error. The J gene is TRBJ2-5, the V gene TRBV5-1; possibly TRBD2 for D (6 bases). This CDR3 comprises 14 residues. Looked up from germline, CDR1 is SGHRS and CDR2 is YFSETQ. CDR3 DNA: TGCACCAGCACCCTGGGACTTATACAAGAGACCCAGTACTTC. Encoded protein: CTSTLGLIQETQYF.